These T cell receptor beta chains were read from a single sample in a study of shared clonotypes between healthy human individuals. Libraries were prepared by immunoSEQ multiplex PCR; TCRdb keeps only in-frame clonotypes and omits some of them. Of some 2.1 million clones in the sample, about 94% were seen once. The sample taken for sequencing was naive CD8+ T cells sorted from blood. These TCRs come from a man between 18 and 29 years old in good health. CDR3s include the opening cysteine and the closing phenylalanine or tryptophan. The order of the fields is D gene, J gene, V gene, clone size, CDR3 protein, CDR3 DNA. A D gene is named only where the DNA matches it firmly. Size values are once, few and many counts, or a class for expanded clones, and some rows have none.

>NA|TRBJ1-2|TRBV9|NA
CASSTIQGGGYTF
TGTGCCAGCAGCACTATTCAGGGAGGTGGCTACACCTTC
>NA|TRBJ2-7|TRBV7-9|NA
CASSLTDTHQYF
TGTGCCAGCAGCTTAACCGACACGCATCAGTACTTC
>NA|TRBJ2-3|TRBV27|NA
CASSFRADTDTQYF
TGTGCCAGCAGTTTCCGGGCAGACACAGATACGCAGTATTTT
>NA|TRBJ2-1|TRBV9|NA
CASSVEGEGQTYNEQFF
TGTGCCAGCAGCGTAGAGGGTGAGGGGCAAACCTACAATGAGCAGTTCTTC
>NA|TRBJ1-1|TRBV6-5|NA
CASSYQRWAEAFF
TGTGCCAGCAGTTATCAACGGTGGGCTGAAGCTTTCTTT
>NA|TRBJ1-1|TRBV2|NA
CASSEALWGSEAFF
TGTGCCAGCAGTGAAGCGCTTTGGGGGTCTGAAGCTTTCTTT
>NA|TRBJ2-7|TRBV5-4|NA
CASSLAGEIIYEQYF
TGTGCCAGCAGCTTGGCCGGGGAGATAATCTACGAGCAGTACTTC
>NA|TRBJ2-5|TRBV19|NA
CASSRTVRETQYF
TGTGCCAGTAGTAGGACTGTTAGAGAGACCCAGTACTTC
>NA|TRBJ2-7|TRBV2|NA
CASSEPENEQYF
TGTGCCAGCAGTGAGCCAGAGAACGAGCAGTACTTC
>TRBD1|TRBJ1-6|TRBV27|NA
CASSLGGQGNSPLHF
TGTGCCAGCAGTTTAGGGGGACAGGGAAATTCACCCCTCCACTTT
>NA|TRBJ1-1|TRBV6-5|NA
CASSTDLGNTEAFF
TGTGCCAGCAGTACCGACTTGGGGAACACTGAAGCTTTCTTT
>TRBD1|TRBJ1-1|TRBV4-1|NA
CASSHPGTGDTEAFF
TGCGCCAGCAGCCATCCCGGGACAGGGGACACTGAAGCTTTCTTT
>NA|TRBJ1-6|TRBV6-5|NA
CASSPDIGSPLHF
TGTGCCAGCAGCCCCGACATAGGATCACCCCTCCACTTT
>NA|TRBJ2-1|TRBV5-1|NA
CASSPGPAGPNEQFF
TGCGCCAGCAGCCCGGGCCCCGCTGGTCCCAATGAGCAGTTCTTC
>TRBD2|TRBJ2-5|TRBV4-3|NA
CASSPGLQETQYF
TGCGCCAGCAGCCCGGGACTACAAGAGACCCAGTACTTC
>NA|TRBJ2-2|TRBV19|NA
CASSIAGPGELFF
TGTGCCAGTAGTATAGCAGGGCCCGGGGAGCTGTTTTTT
>NA|TRBJ1-4|TRBV4-1|NA
CASSQRGANEKLFF
TGCGCCAGCAGCCAACGGGGGGCTAATGAAAAACTGTTTTTT
>NA|TRBJ2-2|TRBV5-1|few
CASSLLWENTGELFF
TGCGCCAGCAGCTTGTTATGGGAGAACACCGGGGAGCTGTTTTTT
>TRBD1|TRBJ1-1|TRBV30|NA
CASGTVSNTEAFF
TGTGCCTCCGGGACAGTTTCGAACACTGAAGCTTTCTTT
>NA|TRBJ1-5|TRBV7-8|NA
CASSLMGQPQHF
TGTGCCAGCAGCTTAATGGGTCAGCCCCAGCATTTT
>NA|TRBJ1-2|TRBV19|NA
CASSTADRWNYGYTF
TGTGCCAGTAGTACAGCAGACAGATGGAACTATGGCTACACCTTC
>TRBD2|TRBJ2-2|TRBV11-3|NA
CASSLVSGSTGELFF
TGTGCCAGCAGCTTGGTGAGCGGGAGTACCGGGGAGCTGTTTTTT
>NA|TRBJ2-7|TRBV6-1|NA
CASSETPLRGDSEQYF
TGTGCCAGCAGTGAAACCCCCCTCCGGGGAGACTCCGAGCAGTACTTC
>NA|TRBJ1-5|TRBV10-3|NA
CAISESGGSNQPQHF
TGTGCCATCAGTGAGTCGGGGGGGAGCAATCAGCCCCAGCATTTT
>NA|TRBJ2-5|TRBV28|NA
CASSFRLSETQYF
TGTGCCAGCAGTTTTCGGCTGTCTGAGACCCAGTACTTC
>NA|TRBJ2-1|TRBV9|NA
CASRSQGGTHEQFF
TGTGCCAGCAGGAGTCAGGGGGGTACCCATGAGCAGTTCTTC
>NA|TRBJ2-7|TRBV30|NA
CAWSVGQGVYEQYF
TGTGCCTGGAGCGTGGGCCAGGGAGTTTACGAGCAGTACTTC
>NA|TRBJ2-7|TRBV10-2|NA
CASSEIREVYEQYF
TGCGCCAGCAGTGAGATAAGGGAGGTCTACGAGCAGTACTTC
>NA|TRBJ1-1|TRBV4-1|NA
CASSPRAYTEAFF
TGCGCCAGCAGCCCCCGGGCCTACACTGAAGCTTTCTTT
>NA|TRBJ1-1|TRBV4-1|NA
CASKSEVGGNTEAFF
TGCGCCAGCAAATCGGAGGTGGGAGGCAACACTGAAGCTTTCTTT
>TRBD2|TRBJ2-1|TRBV13|NA
CASSLGILAGGLGNEQFF
TGTGCCAGCAGCTTAGGCATACTAGCGGGAGGGCTTGGCAATGAGCAGTTCTTC
>TRBD1|TRBJ1-2|TRBV9|NA
CASSGWNRDRDNYGYTF
TGTGCCAGCAGCGGATGGAATCGGGACAGGGATAACTATGGCTACACCTTC
>NA|TRBJ2-1|TRBV7-9|NA
CASSQPIAEPYNEQFF
TGTGCCAGCAGCCAACCAATAGCGGAGCCATACAATGAGCAGTTCTTC
>TRBD2|TRBJ2-2|TRBV7-9|NA
CASSPGAAGGNTGELFF
TGTGCCAGCAGCCCCGGCGCGGCGGGGGGGAACACCGGGGAGCTGTTTTTT
>TRBD1|TRBJ1-2|TRBV27|NA
CAGKGAGGYTF
TGTGCCGGTAAGGGGGCGGGTGGCTACACCTTC
>NA|TRBJ2-7|TRBV6-5|NA
CASSYRSSGDEQYF
TGTGCCAGCAGTTATCGATCAAGCGGCGACGAGCAGTACTTC
>TRBD2|TRBJ2-5|TRBV10-3|NA
CAISGLGGSGVTETQYF
TGTGCCATCAGTGGTTTGGGGGGGTCGGGAGTTACGGAGACCCAGTACTTC
>NA|TRBJ1-6|TRBV7-2|NA
CASSYTGEDSPLHF
TGTGCCAGCAGCTACACGGGGGAGGATTCACCCCTCCACTTT
>NA|TRBJ1-2|TRBV6-5|NA
CASSSSSGGRRGYTF
TGTGCCAGCAGTTCCTCTTCGGGCGGTCGGAGGGGCTACACCTTC
>NA|TRBJ2-1|TRBV9|NA
CASSPQTGRNEQFF
TGTGCCAGCAGCCCCCAGACAGGGAGGAATGAGCAGTTCTTC
>TRBD1|TRBJ2-5|TRBV5-1|NA
CASSHDYRGETQYF
TGCGCCAGCAGCCACGATTACAGGGGGGAGACCCAGTACTTC
>NA|TRBJ1-1|TRBV6-5|NA
CASSYSRGGAEAFF
TGTGCCAGCAGTTACTCGAGAGGGGGAGCTGAAGCTTTCTTT
>TRBD1|TRBJ1-1|TRBV27|NA
CASSSIWGQTNTEAFF
TGTGCCAGCAGTTCAATTTGGGGACAGACGAACACTGAAGCTTTCTTT